The entry that follows covers one T cell receptor beta chain sequence. This record belongs to a study of hypomethylating agent response in myelodysplastic syndrome. Whole-study context: Complete response or hematologic improvement counted as response; others were non-responders.

The protocol was immunoSEQ multiplex PCR, while the TCRdb copy is restricted to in-frame clones and leaves out a portion. The sample includes several thousand clones, 87% of them seen just once. CDR3 length: 13 amino acids. Germline CDR1 WSHSY, CDR2 SAAADI. Trimming cost V 4 bases and J 3 bases, with 7 bases left between them. V and J are TRBV10-2 and TRBJ1-5; no firm D call. This clonotype originated in a human donor with myelodysplastic syndrome. The source was bone marrow, collected before or after starting hypomethylating agent treatment for myelodysplastic syndrome (not recorded which). The CDR3 reads CASSGGYNQPQHF. CDR3 sequence (DNA): TGCGCCAGCAGTGGAGGATACAATCAGCCCCAGCATTTT.